This T cell receptor beta chain was retrieved from a study of blood T cells in healthy people across ages. Whole-study results and caveats: Greater diversity and more naive CD4+ cells were seen in long-lived donors than in aged donors.

It was roughly 10 milliliters of peripheral blood that were drawn from each donor. About this clonotype itself: Its matching antigen is unknown.

CDR1 and CDR2 from the germline V gene are LGHNA and YSLEER. CDR3 length: 15 residues. Trimming removed 0 bases from V and 5 bases from J, with 8 bases in between. Next came a second PCR, run for roughly 6 to 11 cycles, which used a sample-barcoded 5' primer along with a J-beta primer mix. Using its own MiXCR run on the 5' RACE reads, TCRdb lists one record per CDR3 protein. The profile covers about 720,000 distinct CDR3 sequences, with around 25% appearing a single time and more than 3% taken by the ten largest. These data also formed part of another study, on T cells of mothers and their children. That study adds: The TCR beta CDR3 read count exceeded 8.5 million for each mother and was several million for each child.

Material: blood. This sequence was found in a boy under 18 in good health. The rearrangement links TRBV4-3 to TRBJ1-6, with a weak D call TRBD1 (6 bases). CDR3 sequence (DNA): TGCGCCAGCAGCCAAGATTACAGGGATAATTCACCCCTCCACTTT. It yields the protein CASSQDYRDNSPLHF.